A single sample is the source of the 9 T cell receptor beta chains below, sequenced in a study of siplizumab effects on memory and regulatory T cells. Using immunoSEQ multiplex PCR, the repertoire was profiled, and TCRdb retains in-frame clones only, with some absent. The data contain some 97,000 clones, approximately 94% of them singletons. The specimen sequenced was non-Treg CD4+ T cells sorted from blood. All receptors come from a human donor in good health.

This chain connects TRBV5-4 to TRBJ2-3; possible D gene TRBD2, 5 bases. The length of the CDR3 is 14 residues. Germline V gene sequence: CDR1 SGHNT, CDR2 YYREEE (reference sequence). The ends were cut back, 4 bases at V and 2 bases at J, with 11 bases in the middle. The CDR3 sequence: CASSLGLATDTQYF. The CDR3 DNA sequence: TGTGCCAGCAGCCTCGGACTGGCCACAGATACGCAGTATTTT.

The chain uses TRBV11-2 and TRBJ2-5; D gene unclear. The CDR3 is made up of 11 amino acids. Trimming shortened V by 9 bases and J by 5 bases, and 10 bases separated the two germline ends. CDR1 SGHAT and CDR2 FQNNGV come from the germline V gene. CDR3 protein: CASNSGETQYF. In DNA, the CDR3 is TGTGCCAGTAACTCCGGGGAGACCCAGTACTTC. Variable domain in full (rest from reference TRBV11-2 and TRBJ2-5): EAGVAQSPRYKIIEKRQSVAFWCNPISGHATLYWYQQILGQGPKLLIQFQNNGVVDDSQLPKDRFSAERLKGVDSTLKIQPAKLEDSAVYLCASNSGETQYFGPGTRLLVL.

The chain uses TRBV28 and TRBJ2-6; D ambiguous. V gave up 2 bases and J gave up 0 bases, with 2 bases separating them. CDR1 is MDHEN and CDR2 is SYDVKM in the germline V gene. The CDR3 extends over 14 amino acids. The CDR3 loop reads CASSLTSGANVLTF. The CDR3 bases are TGTGCCAGCAGTTTAACCTCTGGGGCCAACGTCCTGACTTTC.

The CDR3 protein is CASSLGTSGIYEQYF. The CDR3 bases are TGTGCCAGCAGTTTAGGGACTAGCGGGATATACGAGCAGTACTTC. The chain is built from TRBV6-6 and TRBJ2-7; 13 positions agree with TRBD2. The CDR3 is made up of 15 amino acids. Germline V gene sequence: CDR1 MNHNY, CDR2 SVGAGI (reference sequence). The V and J ends lost 4 bases and 4 bases, in that order; junction bases with no gene match: 4.

This chain links TRBV2 with TRBJ2-3; 8 nucleotides match TRBD1. J was trimmed by 3 bases and V by 1 base; bases with no gene match: 0. In germline, CDR1 is SNHLY, CDR2 FYNNEI. The CDR3 extends over 14 amino acids. The CDR3 sequence: CASSEGTGTDTQYF. CDR3 nucleotide sequence: TGTGCCAGCAGTGAAGGGACAGGGACAGATACGCAGTATTTT.

V usage is TRBV7-9 and J usage is TRBJ2-2, with 7 bases aligning to TRBD2. Looked up from germline, CDR1 is SEHNR and CDR2 is FQNEAQ (reference sequence). Trimming cost V 3 bases and J 8 bases; bases outside gene matches: 12. This CDR3 comprises 16 residues. The CDR3 sequence: CASSFGGSGSSGELFF. The CDR3 nucleotides are TGTGCCAGCAGCTTCGGCGGGAGTGGGTCATCGGGGGAGCTGTTTTTT.

V and J are TRBV5-1 and TRBJ2-5, with D perhaps TRBD1 (5 bases). V dropped 4 bases and J dropped 5 bases, with 12 bases sitting between them. CDR3 length: 13 amino acids. CDR1 is SGHRS and CDR2 is YFSETQ in the germline V gene. The DNA for the CDR3 is TGCGCCAGCAGCCCAGGGTACCGGGAGACCCAGTACTTC. It is translated as CASSPGYRETQYF.

This clone is a singleton in its sample. The chain couples TRBV7-9 to TRBJ2-1, with D unclear. The germline gives CDR1 SEHNR, CDR2 FQNEAQ (reference sequence). V dropped 1 base and J dropped 4 bases, with 8 bases sitting between them. CDR3 length: 14 residues. The CDR3 loop reads CASSLGIYYNEQFF. CDR3 DNA: TGTGCCAGCAGCTTAGGGATTTATTACAATGAGCAGTTCTTC. Full variable domain (remainder filled in from reference TRBV7-9 and TRBJ2-1): DTGVSQNPRHKITKRGQNVTFRCDPISEHNRLYWYRQTLGQGPEFLTYFQNEAQLEKSRLLSDRFSAERPKGSFSTLEIQRTEQGDSAMYLCASSLGIYYNEQFFGPGTRLTVL.

The chain couples TRBV27 to TRBJ1-2; 8 positions match TRBD1. This CDR3 is 14 amino acids long. CDR1 and CDR2 from the germline V gene are MNHEY and SMNVEV (reference sequence). The V segment lost 4 bases and the J segment 7 bases; nucleotides outside the gene matches: 8. The CDR3 DNA is TGTGCCAGCAGTTCCGGACAGGGAAGACGTGGCTACACCTTC. Protein: CASSSGQGRRGYTF.